This TCR beta chain comes out of a study of blood T cells in healthy people across ages. Notes on this clonotype: Its target is not known. The junction departs from the called germline gene at one end, perhaps through a read error.

The study's findings and limits: Because donor CMV status was unknown, expanded clonotype changes were possibly confounded. Donors of long life had a larger count of naive CD4+ cells and greater diversity than aged donors.

Healthy Caucasian individuals from Russia aged about 6 to 95 served as donors. PBMCs numbering at least 7 million were isolated per sample. The authors ran a second PCR of roughly 6 to 12 cycles using a sample-barcoded 5' primer and a J-beta primer mix. TCRdb used MiXCR to reprocess the 5' RACE reads, holding one entry per CDR3 protein. The table records more than 1.4 million distinct CDR3 sequences, approximately 42% of them present only once. Source material: blood. The source is a woman younger than 30 in good health.

DNA for the CDR3: TGTGCCAGCAGTTACTGGACTAGCGGGGGGAGGGGGCCAGATATGCAGTATTTT. Residues: CASSYWTSGGRGPDMQYF. J is TRBJ2-3 and V is TRBV6-5; 14 bases are a match to TRBD2. This CDR3 has 18 amino acids. The V gene's germline CDR1 is MNHEY and CDR2 SVGAGI.